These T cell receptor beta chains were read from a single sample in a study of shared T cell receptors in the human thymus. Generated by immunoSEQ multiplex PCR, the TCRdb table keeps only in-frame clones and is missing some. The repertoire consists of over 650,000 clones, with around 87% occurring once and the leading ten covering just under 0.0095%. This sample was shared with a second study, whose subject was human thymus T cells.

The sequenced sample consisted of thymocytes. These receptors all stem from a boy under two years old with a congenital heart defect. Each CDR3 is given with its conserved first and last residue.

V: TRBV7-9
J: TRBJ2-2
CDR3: CASSQLGGWDTGELFF

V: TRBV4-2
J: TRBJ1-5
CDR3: CASSQDPGNSNQPQHF

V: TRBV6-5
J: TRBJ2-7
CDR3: CASSYGTTGGGYEQYF

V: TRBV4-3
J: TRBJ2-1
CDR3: CASSQGALAGGGNEQFF

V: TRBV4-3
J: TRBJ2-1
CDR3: CASSQAPILAGGPMEQFF

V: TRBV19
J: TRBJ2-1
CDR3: CASSSPLAGPYNEQFF

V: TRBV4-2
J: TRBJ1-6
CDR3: CASSQGDSFSYNSPLHF

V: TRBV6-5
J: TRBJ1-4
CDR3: CASSVPPRGKLFF

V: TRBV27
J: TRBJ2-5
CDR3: CASSNRPGGEETQYF

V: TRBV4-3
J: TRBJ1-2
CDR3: CASSEGELYGYTF

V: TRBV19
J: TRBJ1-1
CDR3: CASRRTGTGGLNTEAFF

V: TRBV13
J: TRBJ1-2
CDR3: CASSGKTGGTYGYTF

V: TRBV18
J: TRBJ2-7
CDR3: CASSPRPGIYEQYF

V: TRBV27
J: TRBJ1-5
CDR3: CASSSSGQGARVPSNQPQHF

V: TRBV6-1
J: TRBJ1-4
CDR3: CASEDRPNEKLFF

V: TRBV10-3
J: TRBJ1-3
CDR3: CAIRVAWPSSGNTIYF

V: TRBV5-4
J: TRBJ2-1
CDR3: CASSLPGNEQFF

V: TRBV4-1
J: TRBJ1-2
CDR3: CASSPSPPTGIDVDGYTF

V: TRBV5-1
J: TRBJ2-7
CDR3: CASSLGTSGLSYEQYF

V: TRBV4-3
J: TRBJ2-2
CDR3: CASSQDRDSADTNTGELFF

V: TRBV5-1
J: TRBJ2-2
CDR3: CASSLYSGGLDTGELFF

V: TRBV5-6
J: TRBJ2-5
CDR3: CASSLDSRGTVQETQYF

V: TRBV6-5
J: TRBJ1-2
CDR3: CASGDLVGDGYGYTF

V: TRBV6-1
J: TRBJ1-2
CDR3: CASSEAHRIQGIYGYTF

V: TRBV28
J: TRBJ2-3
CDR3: CASSLLRRGRSNTQYF

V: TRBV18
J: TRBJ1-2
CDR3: CASSKTPQAYGYTF

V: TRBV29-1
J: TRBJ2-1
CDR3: CSVGGDPVTVSYNEQFF

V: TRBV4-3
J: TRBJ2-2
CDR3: CASSRGGTGELFF

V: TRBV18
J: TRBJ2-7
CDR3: CASSPDTSSYEQYF

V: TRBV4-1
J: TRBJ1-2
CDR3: CASSRGKGQGDDGYTF

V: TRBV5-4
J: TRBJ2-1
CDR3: CASSLAYQSYNEQFF

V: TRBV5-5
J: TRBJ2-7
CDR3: CASGRGVLNYEQYF